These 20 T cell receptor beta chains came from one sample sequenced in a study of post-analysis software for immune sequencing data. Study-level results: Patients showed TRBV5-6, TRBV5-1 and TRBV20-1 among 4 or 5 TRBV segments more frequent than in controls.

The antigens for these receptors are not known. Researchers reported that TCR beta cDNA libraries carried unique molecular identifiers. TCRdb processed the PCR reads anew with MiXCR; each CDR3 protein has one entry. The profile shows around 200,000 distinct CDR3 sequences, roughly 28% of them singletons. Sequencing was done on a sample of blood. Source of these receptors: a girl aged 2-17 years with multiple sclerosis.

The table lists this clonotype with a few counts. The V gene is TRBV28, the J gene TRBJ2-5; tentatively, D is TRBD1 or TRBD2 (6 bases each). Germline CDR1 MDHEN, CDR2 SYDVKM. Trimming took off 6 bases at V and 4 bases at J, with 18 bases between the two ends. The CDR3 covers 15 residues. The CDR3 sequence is CASSRGGGWGETQYF. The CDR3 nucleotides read TGTGCCAGCAGCCGAGGGGGAGGATGGGGAGAGACCCAGTACTTC.

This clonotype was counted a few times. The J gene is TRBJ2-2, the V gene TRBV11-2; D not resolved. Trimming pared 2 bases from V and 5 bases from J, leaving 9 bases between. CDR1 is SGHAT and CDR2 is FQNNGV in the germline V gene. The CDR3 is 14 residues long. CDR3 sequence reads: CASSLLAPTGELFF. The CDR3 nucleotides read TGTGCCAGCAGCTTACTGGCCCCAACCGGGGAGCTGTTTTTT. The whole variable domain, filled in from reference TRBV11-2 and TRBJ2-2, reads EAGVAQSPRYKIIEKRQSVAFWCNPISGHATLYWYQQILGQGPKLLIQFQNNGVVDDSQLPKDRFSAERLKGVDSTLKIQPAKLEDSAVYLCASSLLAPTGELFFGEGSRLTVL.

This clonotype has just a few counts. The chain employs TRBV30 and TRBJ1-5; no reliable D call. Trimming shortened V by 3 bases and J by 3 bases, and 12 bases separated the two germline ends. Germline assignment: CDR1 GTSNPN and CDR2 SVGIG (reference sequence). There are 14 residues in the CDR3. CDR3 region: CAWSASGFNQPQHF. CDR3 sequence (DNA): TGTGCCTGGAGCGCCTCTGGGTTCAATCAGCCCCAGCATTTT.

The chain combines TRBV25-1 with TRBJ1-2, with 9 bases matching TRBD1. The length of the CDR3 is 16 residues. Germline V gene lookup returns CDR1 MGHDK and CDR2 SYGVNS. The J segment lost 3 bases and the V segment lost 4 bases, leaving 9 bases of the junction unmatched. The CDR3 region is CASSAGTGTKDYGYTF. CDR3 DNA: TGTGCCAGCAGTGCCGGGACAGGGACTAAAGACTATGGCTACACCTTC.

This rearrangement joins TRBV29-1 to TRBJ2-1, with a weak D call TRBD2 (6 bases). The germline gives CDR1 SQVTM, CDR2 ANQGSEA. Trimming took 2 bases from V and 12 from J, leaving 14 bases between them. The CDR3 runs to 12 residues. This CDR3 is CSVERRDWGQFF. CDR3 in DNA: TGCAGCGTTGAAAGAAGGGACTGGGGGCAGTTCTTC.

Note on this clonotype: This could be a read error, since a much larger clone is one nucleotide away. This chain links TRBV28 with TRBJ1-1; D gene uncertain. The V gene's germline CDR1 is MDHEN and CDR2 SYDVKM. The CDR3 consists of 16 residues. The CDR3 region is CASFVWGTGKNAEAFF. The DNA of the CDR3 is TGTGCCAGCTTCGTTTGGGGAACTGGAAAGAACGCTGAAGCTTTCTTT.

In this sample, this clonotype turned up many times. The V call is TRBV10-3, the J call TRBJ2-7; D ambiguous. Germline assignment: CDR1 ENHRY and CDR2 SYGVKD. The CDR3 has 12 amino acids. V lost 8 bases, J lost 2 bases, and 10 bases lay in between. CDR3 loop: CAIRSRTYEQYF. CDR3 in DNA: TGTGCCATCCGCTCACGGACCTACGAGCAGTACTTC.

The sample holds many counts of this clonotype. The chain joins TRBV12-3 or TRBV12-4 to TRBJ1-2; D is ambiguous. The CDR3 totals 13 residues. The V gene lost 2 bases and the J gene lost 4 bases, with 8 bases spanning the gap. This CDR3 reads CASSLLAGYGYTF. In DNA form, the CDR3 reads TGTGCCAGCAGTTTATTAGCGGGCTATGGCTACACCTTC.

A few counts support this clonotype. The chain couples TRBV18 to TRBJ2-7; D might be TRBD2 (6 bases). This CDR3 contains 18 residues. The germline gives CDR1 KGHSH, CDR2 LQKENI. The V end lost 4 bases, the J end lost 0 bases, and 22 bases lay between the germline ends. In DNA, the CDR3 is TGTGCCAGCTCACAGGGACCGATCGGGGGAATTTCCTCCTACGAGCAGTACTTC. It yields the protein CASSQGPIGGISSYEQYF.

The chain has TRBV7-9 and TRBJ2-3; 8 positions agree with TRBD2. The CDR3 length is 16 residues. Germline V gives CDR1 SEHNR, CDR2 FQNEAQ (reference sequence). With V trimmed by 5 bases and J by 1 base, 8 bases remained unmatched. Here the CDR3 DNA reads TGTGCCAGCAGCCCCAAGCCGGGACTAGGCACAGATACGCAGTATTTT. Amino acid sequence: CASSPKPGLGTDTQYF. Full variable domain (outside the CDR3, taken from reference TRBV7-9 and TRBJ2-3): DTGVSQNPRHKITKRGQNVTFRCDPISEHNRLYWYRQTLGQGPEFLTYFQNEAQLEKSRLLSDRFSAERPKGSFSTLEIQRTEQGDSAMYLCASSPKPGLGTDTQYFGPGTRLTVL.

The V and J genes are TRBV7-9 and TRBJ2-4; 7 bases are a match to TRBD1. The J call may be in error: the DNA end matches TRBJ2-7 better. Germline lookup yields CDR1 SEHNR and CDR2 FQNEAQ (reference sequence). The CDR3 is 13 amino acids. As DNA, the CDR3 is TGTGCCAGCAGCTTAGCGGGACAGAGCGAGCAGTACTTC. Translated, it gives CASSLAGQSEQYF.

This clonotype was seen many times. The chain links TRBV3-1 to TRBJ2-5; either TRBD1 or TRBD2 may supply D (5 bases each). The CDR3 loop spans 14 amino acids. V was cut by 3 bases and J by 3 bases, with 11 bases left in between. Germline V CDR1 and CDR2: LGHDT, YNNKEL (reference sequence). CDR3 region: CASSQPGREETQYF. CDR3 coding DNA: TGTGCCAGCAGCCAGCCGGGGCGTGAAGAGACCCAGTACTTC.

The CDR3 DNA reads TGCGCCAGCAGCTTGACCTCTGGCGGGGGGGCCTACGAGCAGTACTTC. Encoded protein: CASSLTSGGGAYEQYF. This chain joins TRBV5-1 and TRBJ2-7, with 9 bases that match TRBD2. V was pared by 1 base and J by 2 bases, with 7 bases of the junction left unmatched. Germline V gives CDR1 SGHRS, CDR2 YFSETQ. The CDR3 runs 16 residues.

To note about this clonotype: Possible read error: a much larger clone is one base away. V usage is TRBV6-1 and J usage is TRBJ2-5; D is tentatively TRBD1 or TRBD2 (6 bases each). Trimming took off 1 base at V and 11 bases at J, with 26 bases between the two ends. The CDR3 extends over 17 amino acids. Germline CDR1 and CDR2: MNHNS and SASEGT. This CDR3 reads CASSEGLGGEGDNEQYF. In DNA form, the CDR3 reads TGTGCCAGCAGTGAAGGATTGGGGGGTGAAGGGGACAATGAGCAGTACTTC.

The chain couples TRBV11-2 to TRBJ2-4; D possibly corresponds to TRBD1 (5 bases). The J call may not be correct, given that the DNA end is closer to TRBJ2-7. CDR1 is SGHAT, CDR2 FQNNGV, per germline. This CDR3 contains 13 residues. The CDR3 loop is CASSSQTAYEQYF. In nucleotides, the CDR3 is TGTGCCAGCAGCTCCCAGACAGCCTACGAGCAGTACTTC.

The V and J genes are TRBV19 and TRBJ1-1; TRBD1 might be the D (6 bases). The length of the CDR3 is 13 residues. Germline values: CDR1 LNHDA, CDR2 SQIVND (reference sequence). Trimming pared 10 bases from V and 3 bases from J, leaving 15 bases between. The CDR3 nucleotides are TGTGCCACCTCAGGGGAATTGGACACTGAAGCTTTCTTT. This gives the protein CATSGELDTEAFF. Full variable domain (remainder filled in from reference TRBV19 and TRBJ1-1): DGGITQSPKYLFRKEGQNVTLSCEQNLNHDAMYWYRQDPGQGLRLIYYSQIVNDFQKGDIAEGYSVSREKKESFPLTVTSAQKNPTAFYLCATSGELDTEAFFGQGTRLTVV.

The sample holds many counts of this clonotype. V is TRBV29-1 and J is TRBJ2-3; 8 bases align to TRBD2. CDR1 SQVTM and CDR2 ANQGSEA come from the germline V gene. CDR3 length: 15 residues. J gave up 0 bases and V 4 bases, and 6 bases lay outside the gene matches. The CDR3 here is CSVVVGGGSTDTQYF. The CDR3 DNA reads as TGCAGCGTTGTTGTCGGGGGGGGAAGCACAGATACGCAGTATTTT.

The CDR3 region is CASTLKLAIYNEQFF. The CDR3 DNA sequence: TGTGCCAGTACCTTGAAACTGGCGATATACAATGAGCAGTTCTTC. This chain joins TRBV19 and TRBJ2-1; D uncertain. The germline V gene has CDR1 LNHDA and CDR2 SQIVND (reference sequence). The CDR3 has 15 amino acids. The V and J ends lost 7 bases and 4 bases respectively, with 17 bases between them.

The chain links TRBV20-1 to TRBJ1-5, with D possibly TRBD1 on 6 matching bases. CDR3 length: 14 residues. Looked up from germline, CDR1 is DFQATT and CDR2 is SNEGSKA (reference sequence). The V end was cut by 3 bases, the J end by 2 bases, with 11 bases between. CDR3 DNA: TGCAGTGCTAGGAGGAGACAGGGCAATCAGCCCCAGCATTTT. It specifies CSARRRQGNQPQHF.

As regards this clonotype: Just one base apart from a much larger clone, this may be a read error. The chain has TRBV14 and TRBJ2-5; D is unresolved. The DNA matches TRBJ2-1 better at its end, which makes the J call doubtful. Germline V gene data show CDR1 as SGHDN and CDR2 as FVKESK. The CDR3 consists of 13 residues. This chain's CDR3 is CASSHVAQETQFF. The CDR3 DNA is TGTGCCAGCAGCCACGTCGCCCAAGAGACCCAGTTCTTC.